These 31 T cell receptor beta chains were sequenced from one sample in a study of T cell responses to AZD1222 COVID-19 vaccine listed by TCRdb under 2021. The library was generated by the immunoSEQ multiplex PCR assay. TCRdb's version of the immuneACCESS table is confined to in-frame rearrangements and falls short of the full clone set. An unresolved V gene accounts for under half of the shortfall where checked; the remainder is of unknown origin. The sample data list about 97,000 clones, and around nine tenths of these were observed just once. Approximately 2.8% of the sample belongs to the ten largest clones. The label giving this sample's time point can be read as: baseline before first vaccination. Sequences were derived from peripheral blood, sampled on day 0 of AZD1222 vaccination. These receptors were collected from an adult in good health.

This clone was observed a few times. The chain joins TRBV2 to TRBJ1-5; TRBD1 might be the D (5 bases). Between the trimmed V and J ends, which lost 2 bases and 2 bases, there was a span of 10 bases. The germline gives CDR1 SNHLY, CDR2 FYNNEI. This CDR3 contains 15 residues. CDR3 DNA sequence: TGTGCCAGCAGTGAACAAGGGGTGGGCAATCAGCCCCAGCATTTT. Translation: CASSEQGVGNQPQHF. Full variable domain (missing parts from reference TRBV2 and TRBJ1-5): EPEVTQTPSHQVTQMGQEVILRCVPISNHLYFYWYRQILGQKVEFLVSFYNNEISEKSEIFDDQFSVERPDGSNFTLKIRSTKLEDSAMYFCASSEQGVGNQPQHFGDGTRLSIL.

The chain's CDR3 is CASSYSAKRAFF. In nucleotides, the CDR3 is TGTGCCAGCAGTTACTCCGCGAAGAGGGCTTTCTTT. This chain links TRBV6-6 with TRBJ1-1; unclear D gene. The CDR3 runs to 12 residues. Germline loops: CDR1 MNHNY, CDR2 SVGAGI (reference sequence). Trimming cost V 0 bases and J 11 bases, with 10 bases left between them.

The CDR3 region has the DNA TGTGCCAGCTCCCCGCGGACGTGGGAAAAACTGTTTTTT. Its translation: CASSPRTWEKLFF. This chain connects TRBV18 to TRBJ1-4; D is unresolved. V was shortened by 6 bases and J by 8 bases, with 13 bases between the two germline ends. Germline V gene sequence: CDR1 KGHSH, CDR2 LQKENI. The CDR3 covers 13 residues. Supplemented by reference TRBV18 and TRBJ1-4, the full variable domain reads NAGVMQNPRHLVRRRGQEARLRCSPMKGHSHVYWYRQLPEEGLKFMVYLQKENIIDESGMPKERFSAEFPKEGPSILRIQQVVRGDSAAYFCASSPRTWEKLFFGSGTQLSVL.

The gene calls are TRBV5-1 and TRBJ1-2, with D possibly matching TRBD1 (6 bases). CDR3 length: 13 amino acids. V was pared by 2 bases and J by 3 bases, with 8 bases between. Germline CDR1 reads SGHRS; CDR2 reads YFSETQ. CDR3 sequence (DNA): TGCGCCAGCAGCTTACAGGGATACTATGGCTACACCTTC. As protein: CASSLQGYYGYTF.

CDR3 nucleotides: TGTGCCAGCACCCCAGCGAAAGCCTACAATGAGCAGTTCTTC. Amino acid sequence: CASTPAKAYNEQFF. This sequence joins TRBV6-6 and TRBJ2-1; D uncertain. V was clipped by 7 bases and J by 2 bases, with 12 bases between them. The germline gives CDR1 MNHNY, CDR2 SVGAGI (reference sequence). There are 14 residues in the CDR3.

The chain has TRBV6-2 or TRBV6-3 and TRBJ2-5, with no clear D. Deletions cut 5 bases from V and 3 bases from J, with 10 bases between. The V gene's germline CDR1 is MNHEY and CDR2 SVGEGT. The CDR3 consists of 13 residues. The CDR3 bases are TGTGCCAGCAGTAAGAACACAGAAGAGACCCAGTACTTC. It translates to CASSKNTEETQYF.

The chain links TRBV5-1 to TRBJ1-3, with TRBD1 matching 7 bases. The CDR3 length is 15 residues. Germline-derived CDR1 and CDR2 are SGHRS and YFSETQ. Trimming removed 4 bases from V and 0 bases from J; junction bases left unmatched: 4. CDR3 in amino acids: CASSIGTVSGNTIYF. For the CDR3, the DNA is TGCGCCAGCAGCATCGGGACAGTCTCTGGAAACACCATATATTTT.

The chain joins TRBV25-1 to TRBJ1-1; 7 positions match TRBD1. With 7 bases clipped from V and 4 bases from J, the junction kept 6 bases outside the gene matches. This CDR3 contains 13 residues. CDR1 MGHDK and CDR2 SYGVNS come from the germline V gene. Here the CDR3 reads CASKYDRATEAFF. The DNA of the CDR3 is TGTGCCAGCAAATACGACAGGGCCACTGAAGCTTTCTTT.

Only one count was recorded for this clone. CDR3 loop: CASSFGGLGNTIYF. CDR3 nucleotide sequence: TGTGCCAGCAGCTTCGGGGGGCTAGGAAACACCATATATTTT. The chain joins TRBV7-2 to TRBJ1-3, with D perhaps matching TRBD1 (6 bases). V lost 3 bases and J lost 4, with 10 bases in between. This CDR3 is built from 14 residues. Germline V gene sequence: CDR1 SGHTA, CDR2 FQGNSA.

The V and J genes are TRBV9 and TRBJ2-5; 11 bases fit TRBD2. There are 17 residues in the CDR3. J lost 5 bases, V lost 4 bases, and 13 bases had no gene match. Looked up from germline, CDR1 is SGDLS and CDR2 is YYNGEE. The CDR3 nucleotides read TGTGCCAGCAGCCTAAGGGGACTAGCGGCAGGGAGGGAGACCCAGTACTTC. Translating gives CASSLRGLAAGRETQYF. The full variable domain, its missing parts supplied by reference TRBV9 and TRBJ2-5, is DSGVTQTPKHLITATGQRVTLRCSPRSGDLSVYWYQQSLDQGLQFLIQYYNGEERAKGNILERFSAQQFPDLHSELNLSSLELGDSALYFCASSLRGLAAGRETQYFGPGTRLLVL.

This clone was seen only a few times. V usage is TRBV5-6 and J usage is TRBJ1-1, with a possible D match to TRBD1 (6 bases). Trimming cost V 4 bases and J 9 bases, with 16 bases left between them. Germline V gene data show CDR1 as SGHDT and CDR2 as YYEEEE. The length of the CDR3 is 13 residues. CDR3 in DNA: TGTGCCAGCAGCCACTCATGGAGGGGGAAAGCTTTCTTT. Translation gives CASSHSWRGKAFF.

The chain recombines TRBV30 with TRBJ1-4; TRBD1 is a possible D gene (5 bases). Trimming took 0 bases from V and 7 from J, leaving 12 bases between them. The CDR3 sequence is 14 residues long. The germline gives CDR1 GTSNPN, CDR2 SVGIG (reference sequence). CDR3 residues: CAWSVGGDREKLFF. CDR3 nucleotides: TGTGCCTGGAGTGTAGGAGGGGATCGTGAAAAACTGTTTTTT.

The chain uses TRBV29-1 and TRBJ2-3; a weak D match, TRBD1 (7 bases). The V end was cut by 4 bases, the J end by 4 bases, with 12 bases between. Per the germline V gene, CDR1 is SQVTM and CDR2 is ANQGSEA. CDR3 length: 13 amino acids. The CDR3 coding sequence is TGCAGCGTTGGTGGCAGGGGGGCAGATACGCAGTATTTT. Amino acids: CSVGGRGADTQYF.

The chain carries TRBV2 and TRBJ2-2, with a possible D match to TRBD2 (5 bases). Germline assignment: CDR1 SNHLY and CDR2 FYNNEI. CDR3 length: 14 residues. Between the trimmed V and J ends, which lost 7 bases and 5 bases, there was a span of 14 bases. The CDR3 sequence: CASTENRGTGELFF. For the CDR3, the DNA is TGTGCCAGCACCGAAAACCGAGGGACCGGGGAGCTGTTTTTT.

DNA of the CDR3: TGTGCCATCAGTGGCCTCCCGACGGGCACTGAAGCTTTCTTT. Encoded protein: CAISGLPTGTEAFF. The rearrangement joins TRBV10-3 to TRBJ1-1; D call uncertain. The CDR3 is 14 amino acids. Germline V gives CDR1 ENHRY, CDR2 SYGVKD. The V and J ends lost 4 bases and 4 bases respectively, with 13 bases between them.

The J gene is TRBJ2-2, the V gene TRBV27; D uncertain. This CDR3 comprises 14 residues. The V end lost 0 bases, the J end lost 7 bases, and 9 bases lay between the germline ends. Germline values: CDR1 MNHEY, CDR2 SMNVEV (reference sequence). This CDR3 reads CASSLSGLGGELFF. The CDR3 DNA is TGTGCCAGCAGTTTATCTGGTCTCGGCGGGGAGCTGTTTTTT.

This clone was recorded only once. J is TRBJ1-5 and V is TRBV28; 9 bases agree with TRBD1. The CDR3 is 15 residues long. J was trimmed by 1 base and V by 6 bases; bases with no gene match: 4. Germline V CDR1 and CDR2: MDHEN, SYDVKM. CDR3 coding DNA: TGTGCCAGCAGCTCGGACAGGGGAAGCAATCAGCCCCAGCATTTT. Its translation is CASSSDRGSNQPQHF.

This clone has more than one count but fewer than ten. This chain links TRBV4-3 with TRBJ1-2; the match to TRBD1 covers 7 bases. This CDR3 has 14 amino acids. CDR1 and CDR2 from the germline V gene are LGHNA and YSLEER. Trimming removed 5 bases from V and 2 bases from J; junction bases left unmatched: 5. This CDR3 is CASSSQTGNYGYTF. The CDR3 region has the DNA TGCGCCAGCAGCTCCCAGACAGGGAACTATGGCTACACCTTC.

Details on this clone: The junction does not match germline at one end; this may be a read error. This chain connects TRBV7-7 to TRBJ1-3; 7 bases fit TRBD1. Germline V gene lookup returns CDR1 SSHAT and CDR2 FNYEAQ (reference sequence). The CDR3 consists of 15 residues. CDR3 loop: CASSFSTGSGNTIYF. The DNA for the CDR3 is TGTGCTAGCAGCTTTTCGACAGGGAGCGGAAACACCATATATTTT.

The gene calls are TRBV5-1 and TRBJ1-4; possibly TRBD1 for D (6 bases). CDR3 length: 15 residues. V lost 0 bases, J lost 4 bases, and 10 bases lay in between. CDR1 is SGHRS, CDR2 YFSETQ, per germline. CDR3 residues: CASSLGTAHNEKLFF. The CDR3, as DNA: TGCGCCAGCAGCTTGGGGACAGCCCATAATGAAAAACTGTTTTTT.

This clone was counted once. The chain links TRBV18 to TRBJ1-2, with 9 bases fitting TRBD1. Losses at the gene ends were 4 bases for V and 4 bases for J; bases not matched to a gene: 4. Germline loops: CDR1 KGHSH, CDR2 LQKENI. This CDR3 region has 14 residues. The CDR3 sequence is CASSRQGDAYGYTF. CDR3 bases: TGTGCCAGCTCACGACAGGGGGACGCCTATGGCTACACCTTC.

This chain links TRBV5-5 with TRBJ2-7; TRBD1 might be the D (5 bases). The CDR3 spans 13 residues. The germline CDR1 and CDR2 sequences are SGHKS and YYEKEE (reference sequence). V dropped 4 bases and J dropped 5 bases, with 13 bases sitting between them. CDR3 coding DNA: TGTGCCAGCAGCATCCTTCTGGGGCACGAGCAGTACTTC. Its translation: CASSILLGHEQYF.

The chain carries TRBV30 and TRBJ1-2; TRBD1 is a possible D gene (5 bases). This CDR3 has 12 residues. Germline loops: CDR1 GTSNPN, CDR2 SVGIG (reference sequence). V dropped 0 bases and J dropped 6 bases, with 8 bases sitting between them. The CDR3 DNA reads TGTGCCTGGAGTGTACGGGGGGATGGCTACACCTTC. Amino acids: CAWSVRGDGYTF.

This clone showed up just a few times. The rearrangement uses TRBV29-1 and TRBJ1-3; a weak D match, TRBD1 (5 bases). Germline lookup yields CDR1 SQVTM and CDR2 ANQGSEA. Trimming cost V 7 bases and J 0 bases, with 13 bases left between them. The CDR3 loop spans 14 amino acids. CDR3 nucleotide sequence: TGCAGCGCTCATAACGGGGGCTCTGGAAACACCATATATTTT. Its translation is CSAHNGGSGNTIYF.

The chain joins TRBV4-3 to TRBJ2-1; a weak D match, TRBD2 (6 bases). The CDR3 is 14 amino acids. V lost 2 bases, J lost 9 bases, and 14 bases lay in between. CDR1 is LGHNA, CDR2 YSLEER, per germline. The CDR3 is CASSQLAGLAEQFF. The CDR3 DNA sequence: TGCGCCAGCAGCCAACTTGCGGGGCTAGCTGAGCAGTTCTTC.

The V call is TRBV19, the J call TRBJ1-5; a possible D gene is TRBD1 (6 bases). CDR3 length equals 17 residues. The ends were cut back, 0 bases at V and 1 base at J, with 13 bases in the middle. CDR1 and CDR2 from the germline V gene are LNHDA and SQIVND (reference sequence). The CDR3 sequence is CASSIDHRAGSNQPQHF. The CDR3, as DNA: TGTGCCAGTAGTATAGATCACAGGGCTGGGAGCAATCAGCCCCAGCATTTT.

This clone qualifies as medium-sized. The chain is built from TRBV5-1 and TRBJ1-1, with a possible D match to TRBD1 (6 bases). The V gene's germline CDR1 is SGHRS and CDR2 YFSETQ. The V end lost 4 bases, the J end lost 6 bases, and 16 bases lay between the germline ends. This CDR3 comprises 14 residues. CDR3: CASSKAGVNPEAFF. The CDR3 DNA reads as TGCGCCAGCAGCAAGGCAGGGGTTAATCCTGAAGCTTTCTTT.

J is TRBJ1-5 and V is TRBV28; D possibly corresponds to TRBD1 (5 bases). Germline CDR1 reads MDHEN; CDR2 reads SYDVKM. V lost 6 bases and J 9 bases, leaving 15 bases between the germline ends. The CDR3 is made up of 13 amino acids. This CDR3 reads CASSLAGRRPQHF. The CDR3 region has the DNA TGTGCCAGCAGCCTGGCGGGGCGGAGGCCCCAGCATTTT.

The genes are TRBV21-1 and TRBJ2-7; the table calls TRBD2, which could not be checked here. TRBV21-1 is classified as a pseudogene. The CDR3 has 16 residues. The CDR3 bases are TGTGCCAGCAGCAAGGACGTAGGGGAGGGCCTCTACGAGCAGTACTTC. Its protein is CASSKDVGEGLYEQYF.

The chain recombines TRBV6-1 with TRBJ1-1; D is unresolved. The germline V gene has CDR1 MNHNS and CDR2 SASEGT. This CDR3 is built from 16 residues. The ends were cut back, 2 bases at V and 4 bases at J, with 17 bases in the middle. CDR3 loop: CASSERGSVPSTEAFF. The CDR3 nucleotides are TGTGCCAGCAGTGAAAGAGGTAGTGTGCCCAGCACTGAAGCTTTCTTT.

V and J are TRBV5-4 and TRBJ2-2; tentatively, D is TRBD1 (6 bases). The germline gives CDR1 SGHNT, CDR2 YYREEE (reference sequence). V lost 2 bases and J 6 bases, leaving 8 bases between the germline ends. CDR3 length: 13 amino acids. The CDR3 DNA reads TGTGCCAGCAGCTTCGACAGGTCCGGGGAGCTGTTTTTT. Translating it yields CASSFDRSGELFF. The variable domain in full, with the rest retrieved from reference TRBV5-4 and TRBJ2-2, is ETGVTQSPTHLIKTRGQQVTLRCSSQSGHNTVSWYQQALGQGPQFIFQYYREEENGRGNFPPRFSGLQFPNYSSELNVNALELDDSALYLCASSFDRSGELFFGEGSRLTVL.